The rows below give T cell receptor beta chains drawn from one sample of a study of shared clonotypes between healthy human individuals. Only in-frame clones appear in the TCRdb table, and some are missing; sequencing was by immunoSEQ multiplex PCR. The sample includes around 2.5 million clones, roughly 93% of them seen just once. Input material: naive CD4+ T cells from PBMCs. These receptors were taken from a man younger than 35 in good health. Some clones in this sample may be carry-over from other donors' samples. CDR3s include the opening cysteine and the closing phenylalanine or tryptophan. The D gene is left open where the match is weak. Part of the rows lack a size; the others show once, few, many or a class for expanded clones.

>TRBV19|TRBJ1-1|few|-
CASTGQVNTEAFF
TGTGCCAGTACGGGACAAGTGAACACTGAAGCTTTCTTT
>TRBV5-4|TRBJ2-7|-|-
CASSSKGGLSSYEQYF
TGTGCCAGCAGCTCTAAAGGTGGTCTCAGCTCCTACGAGCAGTACTTC
>TRBV5-1|TRBJ2-1|-|-
CASSPPGEEQFF
TGCGCCAGCAGCCCTCCTGGGGAGGAGCAGTTCTTC
>TRBV7-9|TRBJ2-1|once|-
CASSPLWADNGSEQFF
TGTGCCAGCAGCCCCTTGTGGGCGGATAATGGAAGTGAGCAGTTCTTC
>TRBV28|TRBJ2-7|-|TRBD1
CASRRTGTGTYEQYF
TGTGCCAGCAGGAGGACCGGGACAGGGACCTACGAGCAGTACTTC
>TRBV29-1|TRBJ2-2|-|-
CSVALQGNGELFF
TGCAGCGTTGCTTTGCAGGGAAACGGGGAGCTGTTTTTT
>TRBV2|TRBJ1-1|-|-
CASSVGGANTEAFF
TGTGCCAGCAGTGTTGGGGGGGCGAACACTGAAGCTTTCTTT
>TRBV5-6|TRBJ1-2|-|-
CASSLESRWYGYTF
TGTGCCAGCAGCTTGGAAAGTCGGTGGTATGGCTACACCTTC
>TRBV13|TRBJ2-7|-|-
CASSPISVMGGETYEQYF
TGTGCCAGCAGCCCTATATCTGTAATGGGCGGGGAAACCTACGAGCAGTACTTC
>TRBV6-1|TRBJ2-1|-|-
CASSTARRSYNEQFF
TGTGCCAGCAGCACAGCCCGAAGGTCCTACAATGAGCAGTTCTTC
>TRBV6-1|TRBJ1-5|few|-
CASSSGINQPQHF
TGTGCCAGCAGTTCCGGTATCAATCAGCCCCAGCATTTT
>TRBV7-9|TRBJ2-1|-|-
CASSLESVSNEQFF
TGTGCCAGCAGCTTAGAGTCCGTCTCCAATGAGCAGTTCTTC
>TRBV6-1|TRBJ2-1|-|-
CASIVLPYNEQFF
TGTGCCAGCATAGTCTTACCCTACAATGAGCAGTTCTTC
>TRBV7-8|TRBJ2-4|-|TRBD2
CASSPGGLRDSLLAKNIQYF
TGTGCCAGCAGCCCGGGGGGGCTCCGGGACTCTTTATTAGCCAAAAACATTCAGTACTTC
>TRBV7-3|TRBJ2-1|-|TRBD1
CASSSDRVSYNEQFF
TGTGCCAGCAGTTCCGACAGGGTCTCCTACAATGAGCAGTTCTTC
>TRBV5-4|TRBJ1-1|-|-
CASKAGEEAFF
TGTGCCAGCAAGGCGGGGGAGGAAGCTTTCTTT
>TRBV5-1|TRBJ2-5|-|TRBD1
CASSLGDRSSGQETQYF
TGCGCCAGCAGCTTGGGGGACAGGTCTTCGGGTCAAGAGACCCAGTACTTC
>TRBV7-9|TRBJ2-5|-|-
CASRQAGTQETQYF
TGTGCCAGCAGGCAAGCCGGGACGCAAGAGACCCAGTACTTC
>TRBV28|TRBJ2-3|once|-
CASRTRGDTQYF
TGTGCCAGCAGGACTAGAGGAGATACGCAGTATTTT
>TRBV6-5|TRBJ1-2|-|TRBD1
CASSRRGPYGYTF
TGTGCCAGCAGTCGTAGGGGGCCCTATGGCTACACCTTC
>TRBV7-2|TRBJ2-7|-|-
CASSRYGDEQYF
TGTGCCAGCAGCCGCTACGGGGACGAGCAGTACTTC
>TRBV6-5|TRBJ2-1|once|TRBD1
CASKTGVDYNEQFF
TGTGCCAGCAAGACAGGGGTGGACTACAATGAGCAGTTCTTC
>TRBV2|TRBJ2-4|-|-
CASSEANPGAKNIQYF
TGTGCCAGCAGTGAAGCGAACCCCGGAGCCAAAAACATTCAGTACTTC
>TRBV5-4|TRBJ2-1|-|TRBD2
CASSLLAVNEQFF
TGTGCCAGCAGCTTGCTAGCGGTAAATGAGCAGTTCTTC
>TRBV10-3|TRBJ2-3|-|-
CAIRERAVTSTDTQYF
TGTGCCATCAGGGAGCGGGCGGTAACTAGCACAGATACGCAGTATTTT
>TRBV7-7|TRBJ2-5|-|-
CASSPQSGETQYF
TGTGCCAGCAGCCCTCAGAGTGGGGAGACCCAGTACTTC
>TRBV7-2|TRBJ1-1|-|TRBD1
CASSSTGTGVSEAFF
TGTGCCAGCAGCTCTACCGGGACAGGGGTGAGTGAAGCTTTCTTT
>TRBV6-1|TRBJ2-5|-|-
CATLIRSIQETQYF
TGTGCCACCCTAATCCGGTCTATTCAAGAGACCCAGTACTTC
>TRBV29-1|TRBJ2-1|once|-
CSVVGRITYNEQFF
TGCAGCGTTGTAGGCAGGATTACCTACAATGAGCAGTTCTTC
>TRBV29-1|TRBJ2-5|-|-
CSVDVGVFKETQYF
TGCAGCGTTGATGTGGGAGTATTCAAAGAGACCCAGTACTTC
>TRBV28|TRBJ1-1|-|-
CASSPKAGNTEAFF
TGTGCCAGCAGTCCCAAAGCAGGGAACACTGAAGCTTTCTTT
>TRBV19|TRBJ1-5|-|TRBD1
CASSIPLGQGRGNQPQHF
TGTGCCAGTAGTATTCCGCTCGGACAGGGCCGAGGCAATCAGCCCCAGCATTTT
>TRBV5-6|TRBJ2-7|once|TRBD2
CASRRLAGGPSYEQYF
TGTGCCAGCAGACGACTAGCGGGAGGGCCGTCCTACGAGCAGTACTTC
>TRBV19|TRBJ2-7|-|-
CASSIVAGSYTYEQYF
TGTGCCAGTAGTATTGTAGCCGGGAGCTATACCTACGAGCAGTACTTC
>TRBV28|TRBJ1-1|few|-
CASTGRNTEAFF
TGTGCCAGCACTGGGCGGAACACTGAAGCTTTCTTT
>TRBV9|TRBJ2-7|-|TRBD2
CASSVVASGGIYEQYF
TGTGCCAGCAGCGTAGTGGCTAGCGGGGGCATCTACGAGCAGTACTTC
>TRBV9|TRBJ1-2|-|-
CASSLRGANNYGYTF
TGTGCCAGCAGCCTCCGCGGGGCCAATAACTATGGCTACACCTTC
>TRBV4-2|TRBJ1-2|-|-
CASSQAGEVNYGYTF
TGTGCCAGCAGCCAAGCAGGGGAGGTCAACTATGGCTACACCTTC
>TRBV11-2|TRBJ2-1|-|TRBD2
CASSLVGAGGGNEQFF
TGTGCCAGCAGCTTAGTCGGGGCGGGAGGAGGCAATGAGCAGTTCTTC
>TRBV28|TRBJ1-5|-|TRBD1
CASNSGQGVQPQHF
TGTGCCAGCAACTCCGGACAGGGGGTTCAGCCCCAGCATTTT
>TRBV21-1|TRBJ1-4|-|-
CASSTPGTGGNRNEKLFF
TGTGCCAGCAGCACGCCCGGGACAGGGGGAAACAGGAATGAAAAACTGTTTTTT
>TRBV19|TRBJ2-3|-|-
CASSIQGEGTDTQYF
TGTGCCAGTAGTATTCAGGGAGAGGGCACAGATACGCAGTATTTT
>TRBV7-2|TRBJ2-1|once|-
CASSLAGGYNEQFF
TGTGCCAGCAGCTTAGCTGGGGGATACAATGAGCAGTTCTTC
>TRBV6-1|TRBJ1-5|-|-
CASSEEGGGGLGQPQHF
TGTGCCAGCAGTGAAGAAGGGGGGGGCGGCTTAGGTCAGCCCCAGCATTTT
>TRBV18|TRBJ2-7|-|-
CASSLGQVSYEQYF
TGTGCCAGCTCACTAGGCCAAGTTTCCTACGAGCAGTACTTC
>TRBV7-3|TRBJ1-2|-|-
CASSLHLGGNYGYTF
TGTGCCAGCAGCCTCCATCTTGGGGGCAACTATGGCTACACCTTC
>TRBV5-1|TRBJ2-7|-|TRBD1
CASSLDGTGRDEQYF
TGCGCCAGCAGTCTAGACGGGACAGGGAGGGACGAGCAGTACTTC
>TRBV7-9|TRBJ1-3|once|-
CASSPWNSGNTIYF
TGTGCCAGCAGCCCATGGAACTCTGGAAACACCATATATTTT
>TRBV5-1|TRBJ2-3|-|TRBD1
CASSSGQVPTDTQYF
TGCGCCAGCAGCTCGGGACAGGTACCCACAGATACGCAGTATTTT
>TRBV7-2|TRBJ1-1|-|-
CASSLVGLGEAFF
TGTGCCAGCAGCTTAGTGGGGCTAGGTGAAGCTTTCTTT
>TRBV5-1|TRBJ2-1|-|TRBD2
CASSLSTGTSSYNEQFF
TGCGCCAGCAGCTTAAGCACCGGGACTAGTTCTTACAATGAGCAGTTCTTC
>TRBV2|TRBJ2-1|-|TRBD2
CASSGGRAKINEQFF
TGTGCCAGCAGCGGCGGGAGGGCCAAGATCAATGAGCAGTTCTTC
>TRBV14|TRBJ2-1|few|-
CASSLGSYNEQFF
TGTGCCAGCAGCCTCGGTTCTTACAATGAGCAGTTCTTC
>TRBV7-3|TRBJ2-3|-|-
CASSLTADVTDTQYF
TGTGCCAGCAGCTTAACGGCGGACGTCACAGATACGCAGTATTTT
>TRBV29-1|TRBJ2-7|-|TRBD1
CSVSRTGKYEQYF
TGCAGCGTTTCCAGGACAGGGAAGTACGAGCAGTACTTC